What follows are 15 T cell receptor beta chains derived from one specimen sequenced in a study of beta chain features in type 1 diabetes. Findings and limits, study-wide: All four CD4+ subsets from Type 1 diabetes patients carried moderately but significantly shorter TCRB CDR3s.

For these TCRs, the target antigens are not known. The study reverse transcribed the entire isolated RNA, so it sequenced expressed TCRB transcripts. Clones were sequenced by immunoSEQ multiplex PCR, and TCRdb holds only the in-frame ones, with some missing. The repertoire holds more than 300,000 clones, with approximately 12% as singletons. Sequencing used naive CD4+ T cells from blood. Source of these receptors: a young woman with type 1 diabetes.

This clone was found once. The rearrangement uses TRBV7-2 and TRBJ2-7; the D is unclear. Germline assignment: CDR1 SGHTA and CDR2 FQGNSA. V dropped 5 bases and J dropped 2 bases, with 10 bases sitting between them. The length of the CDR3 is 13 residues. The CDR3 region is CASSPERTYEQYF. In DNA, the CDR3 is TGTGCCAGCAGCCCCGAGAGGACCTACGAGCAGTACTTC.

This clone was found a few times. The V gene is TRBV7-9, the J gene TRBJ2-5; 8 bases agree with TRBD2. Trimming took 7 bases from V and 4 from J; bases not matched to a gene: 14. This CDR3 region has 16 residues. Germline V gives CDR1 SEHNR, CDR2 FQNEAQ (reference sequence). For the CDR3, the DNA is TGTGCCAGCACCGAACTGGGTGCGGGACTAGGAGAGACCCAGTACTTC. Encoded protein: CASTELGAGLGETQYF.

This clone was counted a few times. This chain connects TRBV21-1 to TRBJ2-7; no check of the table's D call, TRBD1, against the DNA was made. TRBV21-1 has pseudogene status. The CDR3 length is 10 residues. The CDR3 region has the DNA TGTGCCAGCAGGGGCGACGAGCAGTACTTC. It specifies CASRGDEQYF.

The genes are TRBV7-2 and TRBJ1-3; 7 bases line up with TRBD1. The germline CDR1 and CDR2 sequences are SGHTA and FQGNSA. The CDR3 is made up of 15 amino acids. V shed 11 bases and J 0 bases; nucleotides not matched to a gene: 10. The CDR3 region is CAASGQPSSGNTIYF. The CDR3 nucleotides read TGTGCCGCCTCGGGACAGCCGAGCTCTGGAAACACCATATATTTT.

The chain has TRBV2 and TRBJ1-2; 8 bases are shared with TRBD1. V shed 8 bases and J 4 bases; nucleotides not matched to a gene: 6. The CDR3 contains 13 residues. Germline-derived CDR1 and CDR2 are SNHLY and FYNNEI. Here the CDR3 DNA reads TGTGCCAGCGGGAGGGACAGGAGCTATGGCTACACCTTC. Translating it yields CASGRDRSYGYTF.

V and J are TRBV11-3 and TRBJ2-3; 7 nucleotides line up with TRBD2. Trimming cost V 5 bases and J 5 bases; bases outside gene matches: 7. This CDR3 contains 14 residues. From germline, CDR1 is SGHNT and CDR2 YENEEA. CDR3 protein: CASSPIAGLDTQYF. As DNA, the CDR3 is TGTGCCAGCAGCCCTATAGCGGGTTTAGATACGCAGTATTTT. Using reference TRBV11-3 and TRBJ2-3 for the parts outside the CDR3, the full variable domain is EAGVVQSPRYKIIEKKQPVAFWCNPISGHNTLYWYLQNLGQGPELLIRYENEEAVDDSQLPKDRFSAERLKGVDSTLKIQPAELGDSAVYLCASSPIAGLDTQYFGPGTRLTVL.

This chain joins TRBV6-5 and TRBJ2-3, with D unresolved. CDR1 is MNHEY, CDR2 SVGAGI, per germline. The CDR3 runs to 15 residues. V shed 6 bases and J shed 8 bases, with 21 bases lying between them. This CDR3 is CASRSVEAVIRTQYF. The CDR3 DNA reads as TGTGCCAGCAGATCCGTCGAGGCGGTAATCCGTACGCAGTATTTT.

The CDR3 is CASSQGLAGGTDTQYF. The CDR3 DNA sequence: TGTGCCAGCAGCCAAGGACTAGCGGGAGGCACAGATACGCAGTATTTT. The chain employs TRBV9 and TRBJ2-3; 13 bases map to TRBD2. Germline trimming cut 4 bases from V and 1 base from J; bases unmatched to any gene: 3. The germline gives CDR1 SGDLS, CDR2 YYNGEE. The CDR3 loop spans 16 amino acids.

This clone was found a few times. The rearrangement uses TRBV7-9 and TRBJ2-5; 7 positions agree with TRBD2. The CDR3 is 15 amino acids. The germline gives CDR1 SEHNR, CDR2 FQNEAQ (reference sequence). The J segment lost 2 bases and the V segment lost 4 bases, leaving 7 bases of the junction unmatched. CDR3 amino acids: CASSSGGSIQETQYF. The CDR3, as DNA: TGTGCCAGCAGCTCCGGCGGGAGTATTCAAGAGACCCAGTACTTC.

The V gene is TRBV7-9, the J gene TRBJ2-3; D gene ambiguous. The CDR3 length is 12 residues. Per the germline V gene, CDR1 is SEHNR and CDR2 is FQNEAQ (reference sequence). V gave up 5 bases and J gave up 5 bases, with 8 bases separating them. CDR3 in amino acids: CASSPPGDTQYF. Written as DNA, the CDR3 is TGTGCCAGCAGCCCCCCGGGAGATACGCAGTATTTT.

The chain uses TRBV6-5 and TRBJ2-1; TRBD1 aligns across 7 bases. Per the germline V gene, CDR1 is MNHEY and CDR2 is SVGAGI. V was clipped by 10 bases and J by 8 bases; unmatched bases: 17. The length of the CDR3 is 15 residues. The CDR3 spells CATIPYRGRGYEQFF. In nucleotides, the CDR3 is TGTGCCACTATACCGTACAGGGGTAGAGGGTATGAGCAGTTCTTC.

This chain connects TRBV27 to TRBJ1-2, with 9 bases fitting TRBD1. Unmatched junction bases numbered 4, after V lost 5 bases and J lost 3 bases. This CDR3 is 14 amino acids long. CDR1 and CDR2 (germline): MNHEY, SMNVEV (reference sequence). CDR3 in amino acids: CASSPGQGHYGYTF. In DNA form, the CDR3 reads TGTGCCAGCAGTCCGGGACAGGGACACTATGGCTACACCTTC.

This clone has more than one count but fewer than ten. The V and J genes are TRBV9 and TRBJ1-2; TRBD1 aligns across 8 bases. The CDR3 length is 13 residues. CDR1 and CDR2 (germline): SGDLS, YYNGEE. Trimming took 4 bases from V and 2 from J; bases not matched to a gene: 1. The CDR3 loop is CASSRDRNYGYTF. The CDR3 coding sequence is TGTGCCAGCAGCAGGGACAGGAACTATGGCTACACCTTC.

This clone was recorded a few times. V gene TRBV7-9 combines with J gene TRBJ2-5; 8 nucleotides match TRBD1. CDR3 length equals 15 residues. V shed 5 bases, J shed 1 base, and the junction held 6 bases outside the gene matches. In germline, CDR1 is SEHNR, CDR2 FQNEAQ (reference sequence). Written as DNA, the CDR3 is TGTGCCAGCAGCCTGGGGACAGGAATCCAAGAGACCCAGTACTTC. Protein product: CASSLGTGIQETQYF.

This clone turned up a few times. The chain recombines TRBV18 with TRBJ2-1, with 10 bases matching TRBD2. This CDR3 spans 15 amino acids. The junction had 7 bases not matched to a gene; V was cut back by 2 bases and J by 9 bases. Germline values: CDR1 KGHSH, CDR2 LQKENI. Here the CDR3 DNA reads TGTGCCAGCTCACCAGGAGCGGGGGGGTATTCTGAGCAGTTCTTC. Amino acids: CASSPGAGGYSEQFF.